These 25 T cell receptor beta chains were sequenced from one sample in a study of regulatory T cells in long-lasting Graves disease (dated by TCRdb to 2020 to 2022). The protocol used for the library was multiplex PCR. Sequenced using an Illumina HiSeq 4000. TCR beta libraries were built with iRepertoire HTBI primers and Arm-PCR amplification of CDR3 regions. TCRdb redid the processing of the public reads, applying fastp at Q25 and MiXCR, and retained in-frame beta chains. Each CDR3 protein gets just one entry, which takes the most common genes and DNA from the rows behind it. The sample records around 400,000 distinct CDR3 sequences, 20% to 30% of which are singletons. The ten largest account for 26% of the sample. What the time point label conveys for this sample: persistent/refractory GD, antithyroid drugs over 5 years with positive TRAb. For both TCR sequencing and RNA sequencing, RNA was extracted from PBMCs in TRIzol.

Here the sequenced sample was peripheral blood mononuclear cells (PBMCs), taken when the disease was refractory, from a patient treated with antithyroid drugs. These receptors were collected from a female donor with Graves disease.

This clonotype has a handful of counts. Just one base apart from a much larger clone, this may be a read error. The V gene is TRBV28, the J gene TRBJ1-5; D ambiguous. CDR1 is MDHEN, CDR2 SYDVKM, per germline. The CDR3 runs 12 residues. The CDR3 coding sequence is TGTGCCAGCGCGGGCCCTGATCAGCCCCGGCATTTT. The encoded protein is CASAGPDQPRHF.

The chain is built from TRBV29-1 and TRBJ2-5; TRBD1 aligns across 9 bases. The V and J ends lost 5 bases and 5 bases, in that order; junction bases with no gene match: 3. Germline CDR1 is SQVTM and CDR2 is ANQGSEA. The CDR3 contains 12 residues. The CDR3 reads CSVRTGAETQYF. DNA of the CDR3: TGCAGCGTTCGGACAGGGGCGGAGACCCAGTACTTC.

This clonotype has at least ten counts. The chain couples TRBV29-1 to TRBJ2-7, with D perhaps matching TRBD2 (5 bases). V was cut by 4 bases and J by 3 bases, with 10 bases left in between. This CDR3 is 12 amino acids long. The germline V gene encodes CDR1 SQVTM and CDR2 ANQGSEA. CDR3 sequence reads: CSVADSNYEQYF. The DNA for the CDR3 is TGCAGCGTTGCGGACTCCAACTACGAGCAGTACTTC.

This clonotype was observed a handful of times. V gene TRBV2 combines with J gene TRBJ1-2, with 10 bases matching TRBD1. Germline V lookup: CDR1 SNHLY, CDR2 FYNNEI. V lost 6 bases, J lost 7 bases, and 14 bases stayed unmatched. The CDR3 runs 16 residues. CDR3 bases: TGTGCCAGCAGCAAAGAGATCCGGGACAGGGGATCTGGCTACACCTTC. Translation: CASSKEIRDRGSGYTF.

The chain links TRBV20-1 to TRBJ2-1; D unresolved. Trimming left V 3 bases short and J 0 bases short, with 12 bases between. CDR1 DFQATT and CDR2 SNEGSKA come from the germline V gene (reference sequence). The CDR3 sequence is 15 residues long. This CDR3 is CSARDKSGSYNEQFF. The DNA for the CDR3 is TGCAGTGCTAGGGATAAGTCGGGCTCCTACAATGAGCAGTTCTTC.

The rearrangement uses TRBV24-1 and TRBJ2-5; D call uncertain. This CDR3 is 14 amino acids long. Germline CDR1 KGHDR, CDR2 SFDVKD. The V end was cut by 2 bases, the J end by 3 bases, with 9 bases between. CDR3 amino acids: CATSDWAAEETQYF. In DNA form, the CDR3 reads TGTGCCACCAGTGATTGGGCGGCGGAAGAGACCCAGTACTTC.

V and J are TRBV7-2 and TRBJ2-5; no definite D call. Between the trimmed V and J ends, which lost 2 bases and 0 bases, there was a span of 16 bases. The germline V gene has CDR1 SGHTA and CDR2 FQGNSA. This CDR3 spans 17 amino acids. For the CDR3, the DNA is TGTGCCAGCAGCTTAACGCAGAGACTTATCAACCAAGAGACCCAGTACTTC. It specifies CASSLTQRLINQETQYF. Looking up the rest from reference TRBV7-2 and TRBJ2-5 gives the full variable domain: GAGVSQSPSNKVTEKGKDVELRCDPISGHTALYWYRQSLGQGLEFLIYFQGNSAPDKSGLPSDRFSAERTGGSVSTLTIQRTQQEDSAVYLCASSLTQRLINQETQYFGPGTRLLVL.

In its sample, this clonotype was seen many times. This chain joins TRBV2 and TRBJ1-4; a possible D gene is TRBD1 (5 bases). V gave up 4 bases and J gave up 7 bases, with 13 bases separating them. Germline V gene lookup returns CDR1 SNHLY and CDR2 FYNNEI. There are 14 residues in the CDR3. The CDR3 protein is CASSASFGGEKLFF. CDR3 coding DNA: TGTGCCAGCAGTGCATCATTCGGGGGTGAAAAACTGTTTTTT.

The V and J genes are TRBV6-5 and TRBJ1-1, with D perhaps TRBD1 (6 bases). Per germline, CDR1 MNHEY and CDR2 SVGAGI. The germline V and J ends were trimmed by 2 bases and 3 bases, with 22 bases remaining between them. This CDR3 region has 18 residues. Here the CDR3 reads CASSYPPTGRAGYTEAFF. The CDR3, as DNA: TGTGCCAGCAGTTACCCCCCTACAGGGCGGGCAGGGTACACTGAAGCTTTCTTT.

There are a few counts of this clonotype. CDR3 coding DNA: TGTGCCTGGAGGACAGCCTTTGGAGGCAGGGGAACTGAAGCTTTCTTT. It codes for CAWRTAFGGRGTEAFF. The V and J genes are TRBV30 and TRBJ1-1, with a possible D match to TRBD1 (6 bases). The CDR3 is 16 amino acids. Germline CDR1 GTSNPN, CDR2 SVGIG (reference sequence). The V gene lost 3 bases and the J gene lost 5 bases, with 22 bases spanning the gap. Supplemented by reference TRBV30 and TRBJ1-1, the full variable domain reads SQTIHQWPATLVQPVGSPLSLECTVEGTSNPNLYWYRQAAGRGLQLLFYSVGIGQISSEVPQNLSASRPQDRQFILSSKKLLLSDSGFYLCAWRTAFGGRGTEAFFGQGTRLTVV.

The J gene is TRBJ1-6, the V gene TRBV7-9, with 10 bases lining up with TRBD1. V gave up 5 bases and J gave up 8 bases; unmatched junction bases: 3. Germline CDR1 is SEHNR and CDR2 is FQNEAQ (reference sequence). The CDR3 length is 14 residues. CDR3: CASSPGTGDSPLHF. The CDR3 DNA is TGTGCCAGCAGCCCTGGGACAGGGGATTCACCCCTCCACTTT.

There are a few counts of this clonotype. The genes are TRBV2 and TRBJ1-3, with 9 bases fitting TRBD1. From germline, CDR1 is SNHLY and CDR2 FYNNEI. The junction had 5 bases not matched to a gene; V was cut back by 6 bases and J by 2 bases. This CDR3 has 15 amino acids. The CDR3 reads CASREQGATGNTIYF. CDR3 bases: TGTGCCAGCAGGGAACAGGGGGCCACTGGAAACACCATATATTTT. The full variable domain, in which reference TRBV2 and TRBJ1-3 provide the parts outside the CDR3, is EPEVTQTPSHQVTQMGQEVILRCVPISNHLYFYWYRQILGQKVEFLVSFYNNEISEKSEIFDDQFSVERPDGSNFTLKIRSTKLEDSAMYFCASREQGATGNTIYFGEGSWLTVV.

In its sample, this clonotype was seen a few times. The chain recombines TRBV5-1 with TRBJ1-2; possibly TRBD1 for D (5 bases). The germline V gene encodes CDR1 SGHRS and CDR2 YFSETQ. This CDR3 spans 14 amino acids. Deletions cut 0 bases from V and 5 bases from J, with 11 bases between. CDR3 in DNA: TGCGCCAGCAGCTTGGAGGGGATCCGGTATGGCTACACCTTC. Translation gives CASSLEGIRYGYTF.

This clonotype was recorded many times. The rearrangement uses TRBV7-9 and TRBJ2-7; D possibly corresponds to TRBD1 (6 bases). Germline V gene data show CDR1 as SEHNR and CDR2 as FQNEAQ (reference sequence). This CDR3 spans 15 amino acids. Trimming took off 1 base at V and 6 bases at J, with 16 bases between the two ends. The CDR3 here is CASSLDAGAPFEQYF. The CDR3 coding sequence is TGTGCCAGCAGCTTAGACGCAGGGGCGCCCTTCGAGCAGTACTTC. The whole variable domain, filled in from reference TRBV7-9 and TRBJ2-7, reads DTGVSQNPRHKITKRGQNVTFRCDPISEHNRLYWYRQTLGQGPEFLTYFQNEAQLEKSRLLSDRFSAERPKGSFSTLEIQRTEQGDSAMYLCASSLDAGAPFEQYFGPGTRLTVT.

Notes on this clonotype: A much larger clone lies a single base off, so this may be a read error. The J gene is TRBJ1-1, the V gene TRBV6-5; D is uncertain. This CDR3 is built from 14 residues. Germline V gene sequence: CDR1 MNHEY, CDR2 SVGAGI. V was pared by 4 bases and J by 4 bases, with 13 bases between. This chain's CDR3 is CASSCHMRGTEAFF. For the CDR3, the DNA is TGTGCCAGCAGTTGCCACATGCGGGGCACTGAAGCTTTCTTT.

This clonotype was observed many times. One end of the junction varies from germline; a read error may be responsible. The V gene is TRBV2, the J gene TRBJ2-5, with 8 bases identical to TRBD2. In germline, CDR1 is SNHLY, CDR2 FYNNEI. The CDR3 has 13 residues. This CDR3 reads CASNEGTSGAQYF. CDR3 sequence (DNA): TGTGCCAGCAATGAAGGGACTAGTGGTGCCCAGTACTTC. The full variable domain, rest sourced from reference TRBV2 and TRBJ2-5, is EPEVTQTPSHQVTQMGQEVILRCVPISNHLYFYWYRQILGQKVEFLVSFYNNEISEKSEIFDDQFSVERPDGSNFTLKIRSTKLEDSAMYFCASNEGTSGAQYFGPGTRLLVL.

The sample holds a few counts of this clonotype. V and J are TRBV18 and TRBJ1-2; 7 positions agree with TRBD1. This CDR3 region has 14 residues. Trimming at V came to 0 bases and at J to 3 bases, leaving 1 base not matched to a gene. Germline lookup yields CDR1 KGHSH and CDR2 LQKENI. CDR3 region: CASSPPDRDYGYTF. CDR3 DNA sequence: TGTGCCAGCTCACCACCAGACAGGGACTATGGCTACACCTTC.

The DNA for the CDR3 is TGTGCCAGCAGCGATTTCCGGGACAGGGGGGAAAAACTGTTTTTT. Translating it yields CASSDFRDRGEKLFF. J is TRBJ1-4 and V is TRBV7-8, with 11 bases that match TRBD1. Germline V gene lookup returns CDR1 SGHVS and CDR2 FQNEAQ. CDR3 size: 15 residues. V dropped 5 bases and J dropped 8; count of bases not matched to a gene: 7.

Ten or more counts support this clonotype. V usage is TRBV28 and J usage is TRBJ1-1; D remains ambiguous. Germline V gene data show CDR1 as MDHEN and CDR2 as SYDVKM. The CDR3 is 15 residues long. In DNA, the CDR3 is TGTCTAGTGCTATTGTGGTATATGCTGAACACTGAAGCTTTCTTT. Translating gives CLVLLWYMLNTEAFF. Drawing the rest from reference TRBV28 and TRBJ1-1, the complete variable domain is DVKVTQSSRYLVKRTGEKVFLECVQDMDHENMFWYRQDPGLGLRLIYFSYDVKMKEKGDIPEGYSVSREKKERFSLILESASTNQTSMYLCLVLLWYMLNTEAFFGQGTRLTVV.

This clonotype was seen only once. V and J are TRBV27 and TRBJ2-1; 15 bases fit TRBD2. J lost 1 base, V lost 3 bases, and 4 bases had no gene match. This CDR3 has 18 residues. The germline CDR1 and CDR2 sequences are MNHEY and SMNVEV (reference sequence). CDR3: CASSFGLAGGRSYNEQFF. DNA for the CDR3: TGTGCCAGCAGTTTCGGACTAGCGGGAGGGAGGTCCTACAATGAGCAGTTCTTC.

The chain combines TRBV20-1 with TRBJ2-1; 10 nucleotides agree with TRBD2. This CDR3 is built from 19 residues. The V and J ends lost 2 bases and 0 bases, in that order; junction bases with no gene match: 13. Looked up from germline, CDR1 is DFQATT and CDR2 is SNEGSKA (reference sequence). Here the CDR3 reads CSARPAALAGALSYNEQFF. CDR3 DNA sequence: TGCAGTGCTAGACCGGCCGCCCTAGCGGGAGCTCTCTCCTACAATGAGCAGTTCTTC.

This clonotype was observed once. The rearrangement joins TRBV5-1 to TRBJ2-7; TRBD1 aligns across 8 bases. This CDR3 comprises 15 residues. The trim removed 5 bases at V and 3 bases at J, leaving 10 bases unmatched. Germline loops: CDR1 SGHRS, CDR2 YFSETQ. The CDR3 nucleotides are TGCGCCAGCAGTTTCTCCACAGGGGGGAACTACGAGCAGTACTTC. Residues: CASSFSTGGNYEQYF.

There are many counts of this clonotype. The chain recombines TRBV7-9 with TRBJ1-1, with D possibly TRBD1 on 6 matching bases. Trimming removed 5 bases at V and 5 bases at J, with 12 bases between. Germline assignment: CDR1 SEHNR and CDR2 FQNEAQ (reference sequence). The length of the CDR3 is 13 residues. The CDR3 region is CASSNRVGTEAFF. The CDR3 nucleotides read TGTGCCAGCAGCAACAGGGTGGGTACTGAAGCTTTCTTT.

This clonotype showed up just a few times. The J gene is TRBJ2-7, the V gene TRBV14; 9 bases match TRBD1. The CDR3 is made up of 14 amino acids. Per germline, CDR1 SGHDN and CDR2 FVKESK. The ends lost 1 base at V and 6 bases at J; junction bases unmatched: 4. The CDR3 sequence is CASSQATGGVEQYF. The CDR3 DNA is TGTGCCAGCAGCCAAGCTACAGGGGGCGTCGAGCAGTACTTC. The full variable domain, in which reference TRBV14 and TRBJ2-7 provide the parts outside the CDR3, is EAGVTQFPSHSVIEKGQTVTLRCDPISGHDNLYWYRRVMGKEIKFLLHFVKESKQDESGMPNNRFLAERTGGTYSTLKVQPAELEDSGVYFCASSQATGGVEQYFGPGTRLTVT.

This chain links TRBV7-2 with TRBJ1-1; D gene uncertain. V lost 2 bases and J lost 1, with 20 bases in between. Per the germline V gene, CDR1 is SGHTA and CDR2 is FQGNSA. CDR3 size: 18 residues. The CDR3 bases are TGTGCCAGCAGCTTAATTTGGCGTGCACACCACGGGAACACTGAAGCTTTCTTT. It translates to CASSLIWRAHHGNTEAFF.